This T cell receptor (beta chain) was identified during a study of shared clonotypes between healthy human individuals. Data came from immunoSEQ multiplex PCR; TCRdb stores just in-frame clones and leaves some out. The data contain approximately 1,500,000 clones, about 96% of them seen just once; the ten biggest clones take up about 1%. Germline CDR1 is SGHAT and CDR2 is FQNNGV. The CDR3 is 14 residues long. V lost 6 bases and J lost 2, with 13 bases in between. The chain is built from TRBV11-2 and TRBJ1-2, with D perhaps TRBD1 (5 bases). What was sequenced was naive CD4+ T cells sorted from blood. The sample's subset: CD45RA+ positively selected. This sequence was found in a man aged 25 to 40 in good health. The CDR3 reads CASSSGTVNYGYTF. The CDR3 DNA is TGTGCCAGCAGTTCCGGGACGGTGAACTATGGCTACACCTTC.